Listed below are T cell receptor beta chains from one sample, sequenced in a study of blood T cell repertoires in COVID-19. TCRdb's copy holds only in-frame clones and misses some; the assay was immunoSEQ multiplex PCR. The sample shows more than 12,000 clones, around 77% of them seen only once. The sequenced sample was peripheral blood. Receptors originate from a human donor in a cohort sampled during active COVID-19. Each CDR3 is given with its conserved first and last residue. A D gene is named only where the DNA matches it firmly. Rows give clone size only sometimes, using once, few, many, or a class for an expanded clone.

DNA: TGTGCCAGCAGTGAAAGTTTGGGGGGAACTGAAGCTTTCTTT
CDR3: CASSESLGGTEAFF
length: 14
J: TRBJ1-1
size: few
D: NA
V: TRBV2

DNA: TGTGCCACCAGTGTGGGGACTAGCGGAAGCCTACACAATGAGCAGTTCTTC
CDR3: CATSVGTSGSLHNEQFF
length: 17
J: TRBJ2-1
size: NA
D: TRBD2
V: TRBV24-1

DNA: TGTGCCAGCAAGTCGACAGGGACAGGGAATGAGCAGTTCTTC
CDR3: CASKSTGTGNEQFF
length: 14
J: TRBJ2-1
size: NA
D: TRBD1
V: TRBV2

DNA: TGTGCCAGCAGCTTAAGTACAGGGACTGAAGCTTTCTTT
CDR3: CASSLSTGTEAFF
length: 13
J: TRBJ1-1
size: NA
D: NA
V: TRBV7-9

DNA: TGTGCCAGCAGCCCAAAGGGGTCTAGCGCACAATCCTACAATGAGCAGTTCTTC
CDR3: CASSPKGSSAQSYNEQFF
length: 18
J: TRBJ2-1
size: NA
D: NA
V: TRBV7-3

DNA: TGTGCCAGCTCACGGGAACCGGGACAAGTCACCGGGGAGCTGTTTTTT
CDR3: CASSREPGQVTGELFF
length: 16
J: TRBJ2-2
size: NA
D: NA
V: TRBV18

DNA: TGTGCCAGCAGCTTAGACCCTACCAACTACAATGAGCAGTTCTTC
CDR3: CASSLDPTNYNEQFF
length: 15
J: TRBJ2-1
size: NA
D: NA
V: TRBV11-2

DNA: TGTGCCAGCAGTCGGACAGGGAGGAACTACGAGCAGTACTTC
CDR3: CASSRTGRNYEQYF
length: 14
J: TRBJ2-7
size: NA
D: TRBD1
V: TRBV27

DNA: TGTGCCAGCAGTTTAGGGTTTTGGGGCAGGGGGCTCGCGGGAGTCGGGTACGAGCAGTACTTC
CDR3: CASSLGFWGRGLAGVGYEQYF
length: 21
J: TRBJ2-7
size: NA
D: NA
V: TRBV28

DNA: TGTGCCAGCAGTACTCTCAGGGGAGGCAATCAGCCCCAGCATTTT
CDR3: CASSTLRGGNQPQHF
length: 15
J: TRBJ1-5
size: NA
D: NA
V: TRBV27

DNA: TGTGCCAGCAGTTTGGAGGACAGGGGCCCCGAGCAGTACTTC
CDR3: CASSLEDRGPEQYF
length: 14
J: TRBJ2-7
size: NA
D: TRBD1
V: TRBV7-9

DNA: TGTGCCAGCAGCTTAATAGCGGGGGGTCTGGACTATGGCTACACCTTC
CDR3: CASSLIAGGLDYGYTF
length: 16
J: TRBJ1-2
size: NA
D: NA
V: TRBV7-8

DNA: TGTGCAAGTCGTTCTGGACAGGACTCCTACAATGAGCAGTTCTTC
CDR3: CASRSGQDSYNEQFF
length: 15
J: TRBJ2-1
size: NA
D: NA
V: TRBV12-2

DNA: TGTGCCAGCTCACCCTACCAGGGGGCCTACGAGCAGTACTTC
CDR3: CASSPYQGAYEQYF
length: 14
J: TRBJ2-7
size: NA
D: TRBD1
V: TRBV18

DNA: TGTGCCAGCAGTTTTACGGGCTACGAGCAGTACTTC
CDR3: CASSFTGYEQYF
length: 12
J: TRBJ2-7
size: NA
D: NA
V: TRBV12-3/TRBV12-4

DNA: TGTGCCAGCAGTGACGGTGGGAACACCGGGGAGCTGTTTTTT
CDR3: CASSDGGNTGELFF
length: 14
J: TRBJ2-2
size: NA
D: NA
V: TRBV6-1

DNA: TGTGCCAGCAGCTTCAGGGGACAGGGTGAGGAGACCCAGTACTTC
CDR3: CASSFRGQGEETQYF
length: 15
J: TRBJ2-5
size: NA
D: TRBD1
V: TRBV7-8

DNA: TGCGCCAGCAGCCAAGATCAAGAGGGAGTCCTAGGCACCGGGGAGCTGTTTTTT
CDR3: CASSQDQEGVLGTGELFF
length: 18
J: TRBJ2-2
size: NA
D: NA
V: TRBV4-1

DNA: TGTGCCAGCAGCTTAGGAGCAGGGGGATCTGGGGAAAAACTGTTTTTT
CDR3: CASSLGAGGSGEKLFF
length: 16
J: TRBJ1-4
size: NA
D: TRBD1
V: TRBV11-2

DNA: TGTGCCAGCAGCCCCTCGGGCTATGGCTACACCTTC
CDR3: CASSPSGYGYTF
length: 12
J: TRBJ1-2
size: NA
D: NA
V: TRBV11-3

DNA: TGCAGTGCTAGTGGGGCACTTATGAACACTGAAGCTTTCTTT
CDR3: CSASGALMNTEAFF
length: 14
J: TRBJ1-1
size: once
D: NA
V: TRBV20-1

DNA: TGTGCCTGGAGCCTTAAAACGACAGGCAACTATGGCTACACCTTC
CDR3: CAWSLKTTGNYGYTF
length: 15
J: TRBJ1-2
size: NA
D: NA
V: TRBV30

DNA: TGTGCCAGCAGCCGACAGGGGCCCTACGAGCAGTACTTC
CDR3: CASSRQGPYEQYF
length: 13
J: TRBJ2-7
size: NA
D: TRBD1
V: TRBV12-3/TRBV12-4

DNA: TGTGCCAGCAGCTTGCATTCAGGGGGCGCCATCACCGGGGAGCTGTTTTTT
CDR3: CASSLHSGGAITGELFF
length: 17
J: TRBJ2-2
size: NA
D: TRBD1
V: TRBV5-4

DNA: TGTGCCAGCAGTCTCCGGGACAGGGGGGCTACTGAAGCTTTCTTT
CDR3: CASSLRDRGATEAFF
length: 15
J: TRBJ1-1
size: NA
D: TRBD1
V: TRBV27

DNA: TGTGCCTGGCAGGGGGCCTACGAGCAGTACTTC
CDR3: CAWQGAYEQYF
length: 11
J: TRBJ2-7
size: NA
D: TRBD1
V: TRBV30

DNA: TGTGCCAGCAGGCAGGGTCATAACTATGGCTACACCTTC
CDR3: CASRQGHNYGYTF
length: 13
J: TRBJ1-2
size: NA
D: NA
V: TRBV12-3/TRBV12-4

DNA: TGTGCCAGCGAATATGGGGGGGGCGGCACAGATACGCAGTATTTT
CDR3: CASEYGGGGTDTQYF
length: 15
J: TRBJ2-3
size: NA
D: NA
V: TRBV7-9

DNA: TGTGCCAGCAGTGAACTAGCGGGGGACCCTAGCACAGATACGCAGTATTTT
CDR3: CASSELAGDPSTDTQYF
length: 17
J: TRBJ2-3
size: few
D: TRBD2
V: TRBV6-1

DNA: TGTGCCAGCAGTCTTTTTACAGGGTATGGTCAGCCCCAGCATTTT
CDR3: CASSLFTGYGQPQHF
length: 15
J: TRBJ1-5
size: once
D: NA
V: TRBV28

DNA: TGTGCCAGCAGCTTTCCGGGACAGGGAAATTCACCCCTCCACTTT
CDR3: CASSFPGQGNSPLHF
length: 15
J: TRBJ1-6
size: NA
D: TRBD1
V: TRBV11-2

DNA: TGTGCCAGCAGTTACTCTTTCCAGGGGTACCAAGAGACCCAGTACTTC
CDR3: CASSYSFQGYQETQYF
length: 16
J: TRBJ2-5
size: NA
D: NA
V: TRBV6-2/TRBV6-3

DNA: TGTGCCAGTACCACAGGGGAAGGTACTAATGAAAAACTGTTTTTT
CDR3: CASTTGEGTNEKLFF
length: 15
J: TRBJ1-4
size: NA
D: TRBD1
V: TRBV19

DNA: TGCGCCAGCAGTCAATCGTGGCGGCAGGGGAAAGAGACCCAGTACTTC
CDR3: CASSQSWRQGKETQYF
length: 16
J: TRBJ2-5
size: NA
D: NA
V: TRBV23-1

DNA: TGTGCCAGTAGTATCGGGACAGGGGCGGTGGAGCAGTACTTC
CDR3: CASSIGTGAVEQYF
length: 14
J: TRBJ2-7
size: NA
D: TRBD1
V: TRBV19

DNA: TGTGCCAGCAGCTTGGGGGCCAGGGATGAGCAGTTCTTC
CDR3: CASSLGARDEQFF
length: 13
J: TRBJ2-1
size: NA
D: NA
V: TRBV5-4

DNA: TGCGCCAGCAGCCAAGATGACAGGGGCAGGTACGAGCAGTACTTC
CDR3: CASSQDDRGRYEQYF
length: 15
J: TRBJ2-7
size: NA
D: TRBD1
V: TRBV4-1

DNA: TGTGCCAGCAGCTTGCAGCGGAGCCCCACAGAGCAGTTCTTC
CDR3: CASSLQRSPTEQFF
length: 14
J: TRBJ2-1
size: few
D: NA
V: TRBV5-4

DNA: TGTGCCAGCAGTTTACTGGGGACAGGGGGCGCGGTGGACTATGGCTACACCTTC
CDR3: CASSLLGTGGAVDYGYTF
length: 18
J: TRBJ1-2
size: NA
D: TRBD1
V: TRBV28

DNA: TGTGCCAGCAGTGACCCAGCGGGAGGGTACAATGAGCAGTTCTTC
CDR3: CASSDPAGGYNEQFF
length: 15
J: TRBJ2-1
size: NA
D: TRBD2
V: TRBV6-1

DNA: TGCGCCAGCAGCCCGGGACTTCAGGGTTCAGGGCAGCCCCAGCATTTT
CDR3: CASSPGLQGSGQPQHF
length: 16
J: TRBJ1-5
size: few
D: NA
V: TRBV4-1

DNA: TGTGCCAGCAGTTTGTTTAGGAACACTGAAGCTTTCTTT
CDR3: CASSLFRNTEAFF
length: 13
J: TRBJ1-1
size: few
D: NA
V: TRBV27

DNA: TGTGCCAGCAGTCAGATTTCTAACTATGGCTACACCTTC
CDR3: CASSQISNYGYTF
length: 13
J: TRBJ1-2
size: NA
D: NA
V: TRBV6-2/TRBV6-3